The 21 T cell receptor beta chains below come from one sample, sequenced in a study of chemoradiotherapy in HPV16-positive cancers. TCRdb's copy holds only in-frame clones and misses some; the assay was immunoSEQ multiplex PCR. Of 25,000 to 35,000 clones listed, roughly nine tenths are singletons. The specimen was blood, collected from a patient who underwent chemoradiotherapy. Receptors originate from a human donor with HPV-associated anogenital cancer.

The chain couples TRBV5-6 to TRBJ1-3; D is unclear. The CDR3 spans 15 residues. Germline values: CDR1 SGHDT, CDR2 YYEEEE. V was shortened by 0 bases and J by 4 bases, with 11 bases between the two germline ends. The CDR3 sequence is CASSLGALSGNTIYF. The CDR3 nucleotides read TGTGCCAGCAGCTTGGGGGCATTATCGGGAAACACCATATATTTT.

This clone was seen just once. The genes are TRBV29-1 and TRBJ1-2; D is ambiguous. The CDR3 contains 10 residues. Trimming shortened V by 4 bases and J by 6 bases, and 6 bases separated the two germline ends. The germline V gene encodes CDR1 SQVTM and CDR2 ANQGSEA. CDR3 sequence reads: CSVAADGYTF. The CDR3 nucleotides are TGCAGCGTTGCAGCAGATGGCTACACCTTC.

This chain links TRBV6-5 with TRBJ1-2, with TRBD1 identical over 7 bases. The ends lost 6 bases at V and 4 bases at J; junction bases unmatched: 8. The CDR3 length is 14 residues. Per the germline V gene, CDR1 is MNHEY and CDR2 is SVGAGI. Here the CDR3 DNA reads TGTGCCAGCAGAAGACAGGGTGTCTCCTATGGCTACACCTTC. Amino acid sequence: CASRRQGVSYGYTF.

The V call is TRBV5-1, the J call TRBJ1-6; maybe TRBD1 (6 bases). V gave up 0 bases and J gave up 5 bases, with 18 bases separating them. The CDR3 runs to 18 residues. The germline V gene has CDR1 SGHRS and CDR2 YFSETQ. CDR3 residues: CASSLGPIGRGNNSPLHF. The CDR3 region has the DNA TGCGCCAGCAGCTTGGGCCCCATTGGGAGGGGGAATAATTCACCCCTCCACTTT.

This clone was observed a single time. The rearrangement links TRBV11-2 to TRBJ1-6, with D uncertain. V lost 2 bases, J lost 8 bases, and 16 bases lay in between. Germline V CDR1 and CDR2: SGHAT, FQNNGV. The CDR3 runs 16 residues. As DNA, the CDR3 is TGTGCCAGCAGCTTAAGAGAACCCCAGGACGATTCACCCCTCCACTTT. The encoded protein is CASSLREPQDDSPLHF.

This clone came up once. The chain employs TRBV5-1 and TRBJ2-7, with D possibly matching TRBD2 (7 bases). Germline lookup yields CDR1 SGHRS and CDR2 YFSETQ. There are 16 residues in the CDR3. The germline V and J ends were trimmed by 0 bases and 4 bases, with 17 bases remaining between them. The DNA of the CDR3 is TGCGCCAGCAGCTTGGTGGGGGGGGCGAAAAGTTACGAGCAGTACTTC. It yields the protein CASSLVGGAKSYEQYF. Filled out from reference TRBV5-1 and TRBJ2-7, the complete variable domain reads KAGVTQTPRYLIKTRGQQVTLSCSPISGHRSVSWYQQTPGQGLQFLFEYFSETQRNKGNFPGRFSGRQFSNSRSEMNVSTLELGDSALYLCASSLVGGAKSYEQYFGPGTRLTVT.

This chain uses TRBV7-3 with TRBJ2-5; D remains ambiguous. V was clipped by 2 bases and J by 4 bases, with 8 bases between them. There are 13 residues in the CDR3. From germline, CDR1 is SGHTA and CDR2 FQGTGA. CDR3 loop: CASSLDRLETQYF. The CDR3 bases are TGTGCCAGCAGCTTAGATAGGCTAGAGACCCAGTACTTC.

The V gene is TRBV6-1, the J gene TRBJ1-5, with unresolved D. Deletions cut 7 bases from V and 0 bases from J, with 10 bases between. Looked up from germline, CDR1 is MNHNS and CDR2 is SASEGT. The length of the CDR3 is 14 residues. CDR3 sequence reads: CASNYVHSNQPQHF. CDR3 DNA: TGTGCCAGCAACTACGTCCATAGCAATCAGCCCCAGCATTTT.

The chain employs TRBV9 and TRBJ2-3, with D tentatively TRBD2 (5 bases). CDR1 and CDR2 from the germline V gene are SGDLS and YYNGEE. CDR3 length: 15 amino acids. V was shortened by 1 base and J by 0 bases, with 9 bases between the two germline ends. CDR3 DNA: TGTGCCAGCAGCGTAAACGGGGATAGCACAGATACGCAGTATTTT. It specifies CASSVNGDSTDTQYF. The entire variable domain, with the rest obtained from reference TRBV9 and TRBJ2-3, is as follows: DSGVTQTPKHLITATGQRVTLRCSPRSGDLSVYWYQQSLDQGLQFLIQYYNGEERAKGNILERFSAQQFPDLHSELNLSSLELGDSALYFCASSVNGDSTDTQYFGPGTRLTVL.

The chain joins TRBV29-1 to TRBJ2-7; 9 bases are shared with TRBD1. The trim removed 6 bases at V and 7 bases at J, leaving 10 bases unmatched. The CDR3 is made up of 13 amino acids. Germline V gene sequence: CDR1 SQVTM, CDR2 ANQGSEA. The CDR3 here is CSVWTGVAGEQYF. The CDR3 DNA reads as TGCAGCGTCTGGACAGGGGTGGCGGGGGAGCAGTACTTC.

The CDR3, as DNA: TGTGCCACCAGCAGCCCGGCCCAGGGGGACACCGGGGAGCTGTTTTTT. This sequence encodes CATSSPAQGDTGELFF. The chain links TRBV15 to TRBJ2-2; 7 positions match TRBD1. This CDR3 has 16 residues. V lost 3 bases, J lost 3 bases, and 7 bases stayed unmatched. Germline loops: CDR1 LNHNV, CDR2 YYDKDF (reference sequence). The variable domain in full, with the rest retrieved from reference TRBV15 and TRBJ2-2, is DAMVIQNPRYQVTQFGKPVTLSCSQTLNHNVMYWYQQKSSQAPKLLFHYYDKDFNNEADTPDNFQSRRPNTSFCFLDIRSPGLGDTAMYLCATSSPAQGDTGELFFGEGSRLTVL.

The CDR3 protein is CASSYSGDGNTEAFF. In DNA form, the CDR3 reads TGTGCCAGCAGTTATTCGGGGGATGGAAACACTGAAGCTTTCTTT. The chain is built from TRBV27 and TRBJ1-1; weak D call: TRBD1 (5 bases). V lost 4 bases and J lost 2, with 14 bases in between. Germline assignment: CDR1 MNHEY and CDR2 SMNVEV (reference sequence). The CDR3 covers 15 residues.

This clone was seen once. The V gene is TRBV27, the J gene TRBJ1-1, with D unresolved. The CDR3 runs 13 residues. Trimming took 3 bases from V and 1 from J, leaving 6 bases between them. Germline CDR1 MNHEY, CDR2 SMNVEV (reference sequence). CDR3 amino acids: CASSFSENTEAFF. The DNA for the CDR3 is TGTGCCAGCAGTTTTTCGGAGAACACTGAAGCTTTCTTT.

The genes are TRBV28 and TRBJ2-2; 11 bases match TRBD1. Germline V CDR1 and CDR2: MDHEN, SYDVKM. This CDR3 comprises 15 residues. The ends lost 6 bases at V and 6 bases at J; junction bases unmatched: 6. The CDR3 coding sequence is TGTGCCAGCAGCGGGGACAGGGGGAGGTCCGGGGAGCTGTTTTTT. It codes for CASSGDRGRSGELFF.

The chain couples TRBV5-1 to TRBJ1-1; D is undetermined. The CDR3 is 14 residues long. V lost 6 bases to trimming and J lost 0 bases, with 12 bases between them. Germline V gives CDR1 SGHRS, CDR2 YFSETQ. Here the CDR3 reads CASKTEIMNTEAFF. The CDR3 bases are TGCGCCAGCAAAACAGAGATTATGAACACTGAAGCTTTCTTT.

The chain couples TRBV30 to TRBJ1-3; D unclear. CDR1 is GTSNPN, CDR2 SVGIG, per germline (reference sequence). The CDR3 sequence is 15 residues long. Trimming took 4 bases from V and 10 from J, leaving 23 bases between them. The CDR3 nucleotides read TGTGCCTGGACCAAACTTCTTGGCCCGAAAGAGACCATATATTTT. Its translation is CAWTKLLGPKETIYF. The full variable domain, with the rest looked up from reference TRBV30 and TRBJ1-3, is SQTIHQWPATLVQPVGSPLSLECTVEGTSNPNLYWYRQAAGRGLQLLFYSVGIGQISSEVPQNLSASRPQDRQFILSSKKLLLSDSGFYLCAWTKLLGPKETIYFGEGSWLTVV.

The chain employs TRBV7-2 and TRBJ2-5; the match to TRBD2 covers 8 bases. V shed 3 bases, J shed 5 bases, and the junction held 8 bases outside the gene matches. There are 15 residues in the CDR3. Germline V gene sequence: CDR1 SGHTA, CDR2 FQGNSA. CDR3 DNA: TGTGCCAGCAGCTTTCGTCGGGGGGGCCTCGAGACCCAGTACTTC. Translating gives CASSFRRGGLETQYF.

The chain joins TRBV6-5 to TRBJ1-4, with 7 bases identical to TRBD1. Germline CDR1 and CDR2: MNHEY and SVGAGI. This CDR3 has 12 residues. V lost 4 bases to trimming and J lost 8 bases; unmatched junction nucleotides: 1. The CDR3 DNA sequence: TGTGCCAGCAGTTCGGACAGGGAAAAACTGTTTTTT. It encodes CASSSDREKLFF.

The chain uses TRBV13 and TRBJ2-3, with D unresolved. CDR3 length: 17 residues. V lost 5 bases and J lost 0, with 18 bases in between. Germline CDR1 PRHDT, CDR2 FYEKMQ (reference sequence). As DNA, the CDR3 is TGTGCCAGCAGCCAAATCGCCGGCAAGACTAGCACAGATACGCAGTATTTT. It translates to CASSQIAGKTSTDTQYF.

This clone is termed medium-sized (0.01 to 0.1%). This chain joins TRBV5-1 and TRBJ1-1; no definite D call. V lost 3 bases to trimming and J lost 7 bases, with 13 bases between them. CDR1 is SGHRS and CDR2 is YFSETQ in the germline V gene. The length of the CDR3 is 13 residues. DNA for the CDR3: TGCGCCAGCAGCTCCCCGGGCGGTCGTGAAGCTTTCTTT. This encodes CASSSPGGREAFF. The whole variable domain, remainder taken from reference TRBV5-1 and TRBJ1-1, is KAGVTQTPRYLIKTRGQQVTLSCSPISGHRSVSWYQQTPGQGLQFLFEYFSETQRNKGNFPGRFSGRQFSNSRSEMNVSTLELGDSALYLCASSSPGGREAFFGQGTRLTVV.

The V and J genes are TRBV6-5 and TRBJ1-2, with D possibly TRBD1 on 6 matching bases. Per germline, CDR1 MNHEY and CDR2 SVGAGI. This CDR3 has 14 amino acids. V shed 6 bases and J shed 5 bases, with 16 bases lying between them. In nucleotides, the CDR3 is TGTGCCAGCAGCGACGCAGGGGCTGGATATGGCTACACCTTC. Protein product: CASSDAGAGYGYTF.